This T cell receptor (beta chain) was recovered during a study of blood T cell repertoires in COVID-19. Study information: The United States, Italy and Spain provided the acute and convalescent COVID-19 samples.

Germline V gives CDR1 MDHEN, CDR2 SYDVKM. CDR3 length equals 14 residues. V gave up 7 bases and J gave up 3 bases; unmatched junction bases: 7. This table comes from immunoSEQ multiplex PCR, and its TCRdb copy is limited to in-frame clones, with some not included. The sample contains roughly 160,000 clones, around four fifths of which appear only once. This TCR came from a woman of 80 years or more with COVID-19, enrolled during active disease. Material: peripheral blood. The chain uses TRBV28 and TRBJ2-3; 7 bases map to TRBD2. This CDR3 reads CASNWGGVTDTQYF. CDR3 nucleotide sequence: TGTGCCAGCAACTGGGGGGGAGTTACAGATACGCAGTATTTT.